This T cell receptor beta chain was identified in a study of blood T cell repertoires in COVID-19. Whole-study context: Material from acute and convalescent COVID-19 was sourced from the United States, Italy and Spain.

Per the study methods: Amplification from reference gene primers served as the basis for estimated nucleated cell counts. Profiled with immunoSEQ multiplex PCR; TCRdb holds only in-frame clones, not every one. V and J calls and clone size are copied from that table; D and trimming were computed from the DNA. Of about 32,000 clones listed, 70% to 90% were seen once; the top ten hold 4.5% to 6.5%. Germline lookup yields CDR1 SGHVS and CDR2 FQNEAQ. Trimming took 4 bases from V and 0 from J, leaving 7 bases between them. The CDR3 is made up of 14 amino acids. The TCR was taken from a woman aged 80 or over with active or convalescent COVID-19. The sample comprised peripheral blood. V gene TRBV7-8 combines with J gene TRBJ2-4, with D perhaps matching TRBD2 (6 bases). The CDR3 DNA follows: TGTGCCAGCAGCTGGGGACTAGCCAAAAACATTCAGTACTTC. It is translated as CASSWGLAKNIQYF.